The 27 T cell receptor beta chains in this list originate from one sample, sequenced in a study of T cell responses to AZD1222 COVID-19 vaccine. Method: immunoSEQ multiplex PCR; TCRdb's copy keeps in-frame clones and lacks some. The sample lists roughly 110,000 clones, under 95% occurring once. The source material was peripheral blood, sampled on day 0 of AZD1222 vaccination. The receptors stem from an adult in good health.

V is TRBV13 and J is TRBJ2-3; no firm D call. Trimming left V 2 bases short and J 3 bases short, with 3 bases between. This CDR3 region has 12 residues. Germline CDR1 PRHDT, CDR2 FYEKMQ (reference sequence). The chain's CDR3 is CASSLRTDTQYF. The CDR3 DNA reads TGTGCCAGCAGCTTACGTACAGATACGCAGTATTTT.

The chain recombines TRBV29-1 with TRBJ1-4; D possibly corresponds to TRBD1 (5 bases). The germline V and J ends were trimmed by 3 bases and 3 bases, with 5 bases remaining between them. This CDR3 has 12 residues. CDR1 SQVTM and CDR2 ANQGSEA come from the germline V gene. This CDR3 reads CSVEGPNEKLFF. CDR3 sequence (DNA): TGCAGCGTTGAGGGGCCTAATGAAAAACTGTTTTTT. The complete variable domain, with remaining parts taken from reference TRBV29-1 and TRBJ1-4, reads SAVISQKPSRDICQRGTSLTIQCQVDSQVTMMFWYRQQPGQSLTLIATANQGSEATYESGFVIDKFPISRPNLTFSTLTVSNMSPEDSSIYLCSVEGPNEKLFFGSGTQLSVL.

The V call is TRBV7-2, the J call TRBJ1-1; 7 bases fit TRBD1. CDR1 is SGHTA and CDR2 is FQGNSA in the germline V gene. The CDR3 totals 15 residues. V was pared by 4 bases and J by 4 bases, with 9 bases of the junction left unmatched. The CDR3, as DNA: TGTGCCAGCAGCTCTGGAGGGGCAGGGGGCACTGAAGCTTTCTTT. It codes for CASSSGGAGGTEAFF.

V usage is TRBV18 and J usage is TRBJ1-1; TRBD1 aligns across 10 bases. CDR3 length: 17 residues. Germline lookup yields CDR1 KGHSH and CDR2 LQKENI. With V trimmed by 0 bases and J by 1 base, 5 bases remained unmatched. CDR3 sequence: CASSPPGTGASNTEAFF. The CDR3, as DNA: TGTGCCAGCTCACCACCTGGGACAGGGGCATCGAACACTGAAGCTTTCTTT.

This sequence joins TRBV9 and TRBJ2-5, with D perhaps being TRBD1 or TRBD2 (5 bases each). The germline gives CDR1 SGDLS, CDR2 YYNGEE. The CDR3 is 14 residues long. V was cut by 2 bases and J by 1 base, with 9 bases left in between. CDR3 protein: CASSVGPPQETQYF. The CDR3, as DNA: TGTGCCAGCAGCGTGGGACCACCCCAAGAGACCCAGTACTTC.

This clone appeared a single time. This sequence joins TRBV12-3 or TRBV12-4 and TRBJ1-2; TRBD1 might be the D (5 bases). The length of the CDR3 is 13 residues. Trimming left V 3 bases short and J 4 bases short, with 9 bases between. The CDR3 sequence: CASSLLRVYGYTF. CDR3 nucleotide sequence: TGTGCCAGCAGTTTGCTCAGGGTCTATGGCTACACCTTC.

The rearrangement links TRBV19 to TRBJ2-2; a possible D gene is TRBD1 (6 bases). Trimming removed 5 bases from V and 9 bases from J, with 16 bases in between. CDR1 and CDR2 (germline): LNHDA, SQIVND (reference sequence). This CDR3 region has 14 residues. In DNA, the CDR3 is TGTGCCAGTAGTCTCCCAAACAGGGTGAGGGAGCTGTTTTTT. Translating it yields CASSLPNRVRELFF. The full variable domain, in which reference TRBV19 and TRBJ2-2 provide the parts outside the CDR3, is DGGITQSPKYLFRKEGQNVTLSCEQNLNHDAMYWYRQDPGQGLRLIYYSQIVNDFQKGDIAEGYSVSREKKESFPLTVTSAQKNPTAFYLCASSLPNRVRELFFGEGSRLTVL.

This chain joins TRBV7-9 and TRBJ2-7; 9 nucleotides line up with TRBD2. CDR1 and CDR2 from the germline V gene are SEHNR and FQNEAQ (reference sequence). Germline trimming cut 3 bases from V and 5 bases from J; bases unmatched to any gene: 2. CDR3 size: 13 residues. DNA of the CDR3: TGTGCCAGCAGCTTCCGCGGGGGGGACGAGCAGTACTTC. This gives the protein CASSFRGGDEQYF.

V gene TRBV6-2 or TRBV6-3 combines with J gene TRBJ2-6; D gene uncertain. The V end lost 2 bases, the J end lost 3 bases, and 8 bases lay between the germline ends. This CDR3 comprises 15 residues. The germline CDR1 and CDR2 sequences are MNHEY and SVGEGT. The CDR3 spells CASSYLADGANVLTF. DNA of the CDR3: TGTGCCAGCAGTTACCTCGCTGATGGGGCCAACGTCCTGACTTTC.

The chain recombines TRBV4-2 with TRBJ2-7; D is unresolved. Between the trimmed V and J ends, which lost 0 bases and 6 bases, there was a span of 9 bases. The V gene's germline CDR1 is LGHNA and CDR2 YNFKEQ. This CDR3 comprises 13 residues. CDR3 DNA sequence: TGTGCCAGCAGCCAAGATAGAGTTATCGAGCAGTACTTC. It translates to CASSQDRVIEQYF.

The chain couples TRBV20-1 to TRBJ1-5; 7 bases fit TRBD1. Per the germline V gene, CDR1 is DFQATT and CDR2 is SNEGSKA (reference sequence). The J segment lost 4 bases and the V segment lost 3 bases, leaving 15 bases of the junction unmatched. This CDR3 spans 17 amino acids. The DNA for the CDR3 is TGCAGTGCTAGTAACGTTGATTTTAGACAGGGAAATCAGCCCCAGCATTTT. It is translated as CSASNVDFRQGNQPQHF.

This rearrangement joins TRBV25-1 to TRBJ1-2; D gene ambiguous. The CDR3 spans 16 residues. V lost 0 bases and J 3 bases, leaving 14 bases between the germline ends. Germline V lookup: CDR1 MGHDK, CDR2 SYGVNS. The CDR3 nucleotides read TGTGCCAGCAGTGAATATTGGAGGGCCGGAGACTATGGCTACACCTTC. Protein: CASSEYWRAGDYGYTF.

The chain has TRBV19 and TRBJ1-1, with D hard to call. Germline assignment: CDR1 LNHDA and CDR2 SQIVND (reference sequence). The CDR3 contains 12 residues. V was trimmed by 4 bases and J by 2 bases, leaving 5 bases between them. DNA for the CDR3: TGTGCCAGTAGTAGGACCAACACTGAAGCTTTCTTT. Protein product: CASSRTNTEAFF.

V usage is TRBV30 and J usage is TRBJ1-5; 7 bases line up with TRBD1. After removal of 4 bases from V and 6 bases from J, the junction contained 6 bases not matched to a gene. Germline lookup yields CDR1 GTSNPN and CDR2 SVGIG (reference sequence). CDR3 length: 13 residues. In DNA form, the CDR3 reads TGTGCCTGGAACCGACAGGGAAGTCAGCCCCAGCATTTT. As protein: CAWNRQGSQPQHF.

V is TRBV6-2 or TRBV6-3 and J is TRBJ1-1, with D hard to call. The CDR3 loop spans 13 amino acids. Germline CDR1 is MNHEY and CDR2 is SVGEGT. V dropped 0 bases and J dropped 4 bases, with 6 bases sitting between them. The CDR3 DNA is TGTGCCAGCAGTTACTCGACCGCCACTGAAGCTTTCTTT. Amino acid sequence: CASSYSTATEAFF.

In this sample, this clone turned up once. The V call is TRBV6-5, the J call TRBJ1-1; tentatively, D is TRBD1 (6 bases). CDR1 and CDR2 from the germline V gene are MNHEY and SVGAGI. There are 15 residues in the CDR3. Trimming shortened V by 10 bases and J by 0 bases, and 18 bases separated the two germline ends. In DNA form, the CDR3 reads TGTGCCACTTCATTATTTGGGGGGCTGAACACTGAAGCTTTCTTT. The encoded protein is CATSLFGGLNTEAFF.

This clone was picked up one time. This chain links TRBV6-6 with TRBJ1-2; the D is unclear. The CDR3 spans 16 residues. Trimming took off 6 bases at V and 4 bases at J, with 21 bases between the two ends. CDR1 and CDR2 (germline): MNHNY, SVGAGI (reference sequence). CDR3 in DNA: TGTGCCAGCAGAGACGCCGGAGGGCGGCACGGCTATGGCTACACCTTC. This sequence encodes CASRDAGGRHGYGYTF.

The chain combines TRBV7-8 with TRBJ2-2; 10 nucleotides agree with TRBD1. CDR1 and CDR2 (germline): SGHVS, FQNEAQ. CDR3 length: 18 amino acids. The trim removed 5 bases at V and 5 bases at J, leaving 14 bases unmatched. The CDR3 protein is CASSRRPGTGVGTGELFF. CDR3 nucleotide sequence: TGTGCCAGCAGCCGACGTCCCGGGACAGGGGTGGGGACCGGGGAGCTGTTTTTT.

This chain links TRBV7-9 with TRBJ1-1; the match to TRBD1 covers 8 bases. The germline V gene has CDR1 SEHNR and CDR2 FQNEAQ (reference sequence). V gave up 5 bases and J gave up 7 bases; unmatched junction bases: 9. CDR3 length: 14 amino acids. The CDR3 nucleotides read TGTGCCAGCAGCCCGGACAGGGTCCTCGGTGAAGCTTTCTTT. Amino acids: CASSPDRVLGEAFF.

This clone was seen a few times. The V call is TRBV2, the J call TRBJ1-5; a possible D gene is TRBD1 (6 bases). The CDR3 runs 15 residues. CDR1 is SNHLY and CDR2 is FYNNEI in the germline V gene. V was trimmed by 3 bases and J by 1 base, leaving 10 bases between them. The CDR3 DNA reads TGTGCCAGCAGTGACGAGGGGGGAAGCAATCAGCCCCAGCATTTT. Translation: CASSDEGGSNQPQHF.

The rearrangement links TRBV1 to TRBJ2-1. TRBV1 is listed as a pseudogene. The length of the CDR3 is 17 residues. This CDR3 reads CTSSPHTGLFSYNEQFF. The CDR3 region has the DNA TGCACCAGCAGCCCCCACACAGGACTCTTCTCCTACAATGAGCAGTTCTTC.

J is TRBJ1-1 and V is TRBV19; a possible D gene is TRBD1 (5 bases). Trimming took off 3 bases at V and 6 bases at J, with 14 bases between the two ends. The CDR3 totals 14 residues. Germline V CDR1 and CDR2: LNHDA, SQIVND (reference sequence). CDR3 region: CASSMVRVRAEAFF. CDR3 coding DNA: TGTGCCAGTAGTATGGTCAGGGTGAGGGCTGAAGCTTTCTTT.

The chain carries TRBV2 and TRBJ2-1; D gene ambiguous. Trimming left V 5 bases short and J 4 bases short, with 15 bases between. The CDR3 is 15 residues long. The germline V gene has CDR1 SNHLY and CDR2 FYNNEI. In DNA, the CDR3 is TGTGCCAGCAGTACGCGACTCCTCCAATACAATGAGCAGTTCTTC. Translated, it gives CASSTRLLQYNEQFF.

This clone was counted once. The chain couples TRBV2 to TRBJ2-1; 7 bases line up with TRBD1. The V gene's germline CDR1 is SNHLY and CDR2 FYNNEI. The trim removed 5 bases at V and 8 bases at J, leaving 9 bases unmatched. CDR3 length: 14 amino acids. The CDR3 nucleotides are TGTGCCAGCAGTCTACAGGGGCTTGGGGATGAGCAGTTCTTC. Translated, it gives CASSLQGLGDEQFF.

The chain couples TRBV2 to TRBJ1-1; D is undetermined. V was shortened by 7 bases and J by 4 bases, with 16 bases between the two germline ends. CDR3 length equals 14 residues. Per germline, CDR1 SNHLY and CDR2 FYNNEI. The CDR3 sequence is CASKLPGGFTEAFF. The CDR3 DNA reads as TGTGCCAGCAAGTTACCGGGAGGGTTCACTGAAGCTTTCTTT. The whole variable domain, remainder taken from reference TRBV2 and TRBJ1-1, is EPEVTQTPSHQVTQMGQEVILRCVPISNHLYFYWYRQILGQKVEFLVSFYNNEISEKSEIFDDQFSVERPDGSNFTLKIRSTKLEDSAMYFCASKLPGGFTEAFFGQGTRLTVV.

The chain recombines TRBV19 with TRBJ2-1, with 15 bases matching TRBD2. V dropped 5 bases and J dropped 8; count of bases not matched to a gene: 7. CDR3 length: 16 residues. CDR1 and CDR2 from the germline V gene are LNHDA and SQIVND (reference sequence). The CDR3 nucleotides are TGTGCCAGTAGTTCTTGGACTAGCGGGGGGGCGCATGAGCAGTTCTTC. It translates to CASSSWTSGGAHEQFF.

The V call is TRBV7-3, the J call TRBJ2-7; perhaps TRBD1 as D (5 bases). Germline values: CDR1 SGHTA, CDR2 FQGTGA. The CDR3 contains 15 residues. With 2 bases removed from V and 3 bases from J, the gap between germline ends came to 14 bases. In DNA form, the CDR3 reads TGTGCCAGCAGCTTATCAGTCGGTACAGGCTACGAGCAGTACTTC. Its protein product is CASSLSVGTGYEQYF.